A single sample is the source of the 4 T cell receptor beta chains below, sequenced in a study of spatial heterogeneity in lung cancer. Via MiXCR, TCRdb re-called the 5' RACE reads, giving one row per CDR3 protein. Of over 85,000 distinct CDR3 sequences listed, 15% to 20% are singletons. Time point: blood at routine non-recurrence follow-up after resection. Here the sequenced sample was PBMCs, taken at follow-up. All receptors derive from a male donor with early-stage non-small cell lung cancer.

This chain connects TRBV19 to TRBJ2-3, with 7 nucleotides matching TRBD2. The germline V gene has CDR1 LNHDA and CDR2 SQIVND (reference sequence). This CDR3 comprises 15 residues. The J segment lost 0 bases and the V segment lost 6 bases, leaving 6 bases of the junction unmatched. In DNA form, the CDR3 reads TGTGCCAGTAGCAATAACGGGGGGAGCACAGATACGCAGTATTTT. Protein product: CASSNNGGSTDTQYF.

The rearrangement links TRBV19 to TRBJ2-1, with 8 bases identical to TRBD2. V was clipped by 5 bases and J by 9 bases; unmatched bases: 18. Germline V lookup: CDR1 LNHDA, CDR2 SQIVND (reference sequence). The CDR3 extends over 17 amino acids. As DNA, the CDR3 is TGTGCCAGTAGTCCGCCAACCGGGACTAGAGGCTTGGGTGAGCAGTTCTTC. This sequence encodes CASSPPTGTRGLGEQFF.

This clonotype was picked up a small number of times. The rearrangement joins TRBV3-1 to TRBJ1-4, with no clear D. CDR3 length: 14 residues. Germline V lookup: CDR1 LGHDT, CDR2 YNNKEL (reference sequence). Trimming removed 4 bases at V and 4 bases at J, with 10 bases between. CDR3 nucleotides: TGTGCCAGCAGCCTATCGGGGTTTAATGAAAAACTGTTTTTT. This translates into CASSLSGFNEKLFF.

The CDR3 coding sequence is TGCAGCGTTGAAGGGACTAGCGGGAATGAGCAGTTCTTC. As protein: CSVEGTSGNEQFF. The J gene is TRBJ2-1, the V gene TRBV29-1, with 11 bases fitting TRBD2. The germline CDR1 and CDR2 sequences are SQVTM and ANQGSEA. Germline trimming cut 1 base from V and 7 bases from J; bases unmatched to any gene: 0. CDR3 length: 13 amino acids.